These 26 T cell receptor beta chains were all obtained from the same sample, sequenced in a study of blood T cell repertoires in COVID-19. Sequenced by immunoSEQ multiplex PCR; TCRdb stores in-frame clones only, minus some. Here the sample spans about 380,000 clones, 81% being singletons. The sequenced material came from peripheral blood. The receptor source for this set is a human donor with acute or convalescent COVID-19. The donor label of this sample is uncertain.

This clone was seen a single time. J is TRBJ1-4 and V is TRBV11-2; TRBD1 is a possible D gene (5 bases). Germline V CDR1 and CDR2: SGHAT, FQNNGV. This CDR3 contains 15 residues. Trimming removed 1 base from V and 0 bases from J, with 6 bases in between. In DNA form, the CDR3 reads TGTGCCAGCAGCTTAGGGGGGGCAACTAATGAAAAACTGTTTTTT. Amino acid sequence: CASSLGGATNEKLFF.

This chain uses TRBV27 with TRBJ2-7, with 7 bases matching TRBD1. The CDR3 totals 16 residues. V was pared by 6 bases and J by 2 bases, with 13 bases of the junction left unmatched. Germline V CDR1 and CDR2: MNHEY, SMNVEV (reference sequence). CDR3 loop: CASSRHRDSLTYEQYF. CDR3 nucleotide sequence: TGTGCCAGCAGCCGTCACCGGGACAGTTTGACCTACGAGCAGTACTTC.

The CDR3 region is CASGTGHTEAFF. The CDR3 DNA sequence: TGTGCCAGTGGGACAGGGCACACTGAAGCTTTCTTT. This rearrangement joins TRBV12-3 or TRBV12-4 to TRBJ1-1; 9 bases line up with TRBD1. The CDR3 consists of 12 residues. The V segment lost 9 bases and the J segment 3 bases; nucleotides outside the gene matches: 2.

In this sample, this clone turned up a few times. The V call is TRBV10-3, the J call TRBJ1-5, with a possible D match to TRBD1 (5 bases). Germline CDR1 and CDR2: ENHRY and SYGVKD. Trimming shortened V by 10 bases and J by 0 bases, and 22 bases separated the two germline ends. CDR3 length equals 17 residues. CDR3 bases: TGTGCCACCTCACCCGGACACAGGCTATATAGCAATCAGCCCCAGCATTTT. It is translated as CATSPGHRLYSNQPQHF.

In the case of this clone: This same CDR3 is encoded by further DNA sequences in the sample. The gene calls are TRBV2 and TRBJ1-1, with a weak D call TRBD1 (6 bases). The germline V gene encodes CDR1 SNHLY and CDR2 FYNNEI. Trimming took off 6 bases at V and 0 bases at J, with 11 bases between the two ends. The CDR3 totals 14 residues. The CDR3 is CASSRRGMNTEAFF. In DNA, the CDR3 is TGTGCCAGCAGCCGCAGGGGCATGAACACTGAAGCTTTCTTT.

This clone was detected a few times. The rearrangement joins TRBV3-1 (or the pseudogene TRBV3-2) to TRBJ2-5; D might be TRBD2 (6 bases). In germline, CDR1 is LGHDT, CDR2 YNNKEL (reference sequence). Trimming cost V 0 bases and J 1 base, with 9 bases left between them. The length of the CDR3 is 15 residues. DNA for the CDR3: TGTGCCAGCAGCCAAGAGTTAGCGGCCCAAGAGACCCAGTACTTC. It is translated as CASSQELAAQETQYF.

Only one count was recorded for this clone. The chain uses TRBV19 and TRBJ1-1; 7 bases fit TRBD1. With V trimmed by 3 bases and J by 5 bases, 9 bases remained unmatched. The germline gives CDR1 LNHDA, CDR2 SQIVND (reference sequence). The CDR3 has 15 residues. CDR3 loop: CASSIWPGGVTEAFF. CDR3 bases: TGTGCCAGTAGTATTTGGCCAGGGGGTGTTACTGAAGCTTTCTTT.

The rearrangement links TRBV2 to TRBJ1-1; 9 bases fit TRBD1. Germline assignment: CDR1 SNHLY and CDR2 FYNNEI. The V and J ends lost 3 bases and 5 bases, in that order; junction bases with no gene match: 4. This CDR3 spans 14 amino acids. For the CDR3, the DNA is TGTGCCAGCAGTGAGGGACAGGGTAAGACTGAAGCTTTCTTT. It codes for CASSEGQGKTEAFF.

The CDR3 DNA reads TGTGCCTGGAGCGGGACAGGGAAGCGCTCCTATAATTCACCCCTCCACTTT. Protein: CAWSGTGKRSYNSPLHF. The rearrangement joins TRBV30 to TRBJ1-6; 9 bases agree with TRBD1. The V gene's germline CDR1 is GTSNPN and CDR2 SVGIG (reference sequence). The CDR3 contains 17 residues. V lost 3 bases to trimming and J lost 0 bases; unmatched junction nucleotides: 6.

The chain uses TRBV5-4 and TRBJ1-5; weak D call: TRBD1 (5 bases). V was cut by 2 bases and J by 7 bases, with 7 bases left in between. CDR3 length equals 12 residues. The germline CDR1 and CDR2 sequences are SGHNT and YYREEE (reference sequence). The CDR3 is CASSFDSQPQHF. CDR3 coding DNA: TGTGCCAGCAGCTTCGACAGCCAGCCCCAGCATTTT.

The rearrangement links TRBV2 to TRBJ1-2, with D possibly being TRBD1 (6 bases). The CDR3 length is 16 residues. V lost 7 bases and J lost 2, with 20 bases in between. The V gene's germline CDR1 is SNHLY and CDR2 FYNNEI. The CDR3 is CASKGTRGWINYGYTF. The CDR3 nucleotides read TGTGCCAGCAAGGGTACGAGGGGGTGGATAAACTATGGCTACACCTTC.

This clone came up a few times. DNA for the CDR3: TGTGCCATCAGTGTGGCGGGGGGTAATAATGAGCAGTTCTTC. Translating it yields CAISVAGGNNEQFF. The gene calls are TRBV10-3 and TRBJ2-1; 8 bases map to TRBD2. The CDR3 is made up of 14 amino acids. Per the germline V gene, CDR1 is ENHRY and CDR2 is SYGVKD. V was pared by 4 bases and J by 7 bases, with 6 bases of the junction left unmatched.

This clone was detected only once. The chain couples TRBV2 to TRBJ2-5, with D possibly being TRBD2 (5 bases). The CDR3 loop spans 15 amino acids. The V end lost 3 bases, the J end lost 5 bases, and 16 bases lay between the germline ends. The germline gives CDR1 SNHLY, CDR2 FYNNEI. In nucleotides, the CDR3 is TGTGCCAGCAGTGATGCTAGGACTGCTCTGGAGACCCAGTACTTC. Its translation: CASSDARTALETQYF.

The chain uses TRBV28 and TRBJ1-2, with D possibly being TRBD1 (6 bases). The CDR3 is 15 residues long. With 6 bases removed from V and 4 bases from J, the gap between germline ends came to 18 bases. The germline gives CDR1 MDHEN, CDR2 SYDVKM. CDR3 protein: CASRGNLGGSYGYTF. DNA for the CDR3: TGTGCCAGCAGGGGGAATTTAGGGGGAAGCTATGGCTACACCTTC.

The gene calls are TRBV5-1 and TRBJ1-6; weak D call: TRBD1 (6 bases). The CDR3 has 17 residues. V was clipped by 4 bases and J by 0 bases, with 14 bases between them. Germline CDR1 reads SGHRS; CDR2 reads YFSETQ. The CDR3 loop is CASSTDRMASYNSPLHF. The CDR3 DNA is TGCGCCAGCAGCACGGACAGAATGGCCTCCTATAATTCACCCCTCCACTTT.

This clone has just a few counts. The chain has TRBV11-3 and TRBJ2-1; weak D call: TRBD1 (5 bases). CDR3 length: 15 residues. The germline V and J ends were trimmed by 2 bases and 4 bases, with 12 bases remaining between them. The germline CDR1 and CDR2 sequences are SGHNT and YENEEA. The CDR3 bases are TGTGCCAGCAGCTTAAGGGTCTCAGGGTACAATGAGCAGTTCTTC. It translates to CASSLRVSGYNEQFF.

This clone was observed many times. This chain links TRBV27 with TRBJ1-5; D remains unclear. The CDR3 extends over 15 amino acids. V lost 6 bases and J 1 base, leaving 13 bases between the germline ends. Germline V gene lookup returns CDR1 MNHEY and CDR2 SMNVEV (reference sequence). The CDR3 region has the DNA TGTGCCAGCAGGCAATGGGGAGGGAGCAATCAGCCCCAGCATTTT. Encoded protein: CASRQWGGSNQPQHF.

The CDR3 spells CASSVDDRAWSPLHF. Written as DNA, the CDR3 is TGTGCCAGCAGCGTTGACGACAGGGCCTGGTCACCCCTCCACTTT. The rearrangement joins TRBV9 to TRBJ1-6; 7 positions agree with TRBD1. Germline V lookup: CDR1 SGDLS, CDR2 YYNGEE. There are 15 residues in the CDR3. With V trimmed by 2 bases and J by 10 bases, 9 bases remained unmatched.

The chain employs TRBV15 and TRBJ1-4, with D maybe TRBD1 (5 bases). The CDR3 spans 17 residues. Germline V gene sequence: CDR1 LNHNV, CDR2 YYDKDF (reference sequence). Trimming removed 0 bases at V and 5 bases at J, with 16 bases between. The CDR3 DNA reads TGTGCCACCAGCAGAGAAAGGTGGGGGGGAGGCAATGAAAAACTGTTTTTT. The encoded protein is CATSRERWGGGNEKLFF.

The chain's CDR3 is CASSQEGQGGSGNTIYF. The CDR3 region has the DNA TGTGCCAGCAGCCAAGAGGGGCAGGGCGGTTCTGGAAACACCATATATTTT. This chain links TRBV3-1 (or the pseudogene TRBV3-2) with TRBJ1-3; possible D gene TRBD1, 5 bases. Germline CDR1 and CDR2: LGHDT and YNNKEL (reference sequence). CDR3 length: 17 residues. V shed 0 bases and J shed 1 base, with 13 bases lying between them.

The genes are TRBV2 and TRBJ1-5; the D is unclear. This CDR3 is built from 15 residues. Trimming took off 1 base at V and 1 base at J, with 8 bases between the two ends. Germline assignment: CDR1 SNHLY and CDR2 FYNNEI. CDR3 sequence: CASSEETSSNQPQHF. Written as DNA, the CDR3 is TGTGCCAGCAGTGAAGAGACATCAAGCAATCAGCCCCAGCATTTT.

This chain links TRBV10-2 with TRBJ1-2, with 10 bases aligning to TRBD1. There are 15 residues in the CDR3. V lost 4 bases to trimming and J lost 3 bases; unmatched junction nucleotides: 5. Germline CDR1 is WSHSY and CDR2 is SAAADI. The CDR3 DNA is TGCGCCAGCAGTGGGAGACAGGGGGCTCACTATGGCTACACCTTC. The encoded protein is CASSGRQGAHYGYTF.

CDR3 amino acids: CASSIGFVRTVRQETQYF. CDR3 nucleotide sequence: TGTGCCAGTAGTATAGGGTTTGTTAGGACAGTCCGCCAAGAGACCCAGTACTTC. V is TRBV19 and J is TRBJ2-5; D might be TRBD1 (6 bases). The CDR3 sequence is 18 residues long. Trimming cost V 1 base and J 1 base, with 19 bases left between them. The germline gives CDR1 LNHDA, CDR2 SQIVND (reference sequence).

This chain joins TRBV11-3 and TRBJ2-1; 8 bases agree with TRBD1. The junction had 10 bases not matched to a gene; V was cut back by 5 bases and J by 7 bases. This CDR3 region has 15 residues. Germline values: CDR1 SGHNT, CDR2 YENEEA. The CDR3 loop is CASSARTGSENEQFF. CDR3 in DNA: TGTGCCAGCAGCGCTCGGACAGGGTCTGAAAATGAGCAGTTCTTC.

The genes are TRBV27 and TRBJ2-1, with D maybe TRBD1 (6 bases). CDR3 length equals 18 residues. Trimming took 3 bases from V and 0 from J, leaving 18 bases between them. The germline V gene has CDR1 MNHEY and CDR2 SMNVEV (reference sequence). The CDR3 spells CASSLKATGLSSYNEQFF. The CDR3 DNA reads as TGTGCCAGCAGTTTGAAAGCGACAGGACTGAGCTCCTACAATGAGCAGTTCTTC.

The V gene is TRBV28, the J gene TRBJ1-4; TRBD1 aligns across 8 bases. J lost 8 bases, V lost 6 bases, and 14 bases had no gene match. In germline, CDR1 is MDHEN, CDR2 SYDVKM. This CDR3 contains 16 residues. CDR3 nucleotide sequence: TGTGCCAGCAGCCCAGCTACGACAGGGGTGTTAGAAAAACTGTTTTTT. Translating gives CASSPATTGVLEKLFF.